Given below is one TCR beta chain in context. Other DNA sequences of this sample code for an identical CDR3. The CDR3 spans 12 residues. Germline V lookup: CDR1 SQVTM, CDR2 ANQGSEA. V dropped 6 bases and J dropped 1; count of bases not matched to a gene: 1. The entry originates in a study of shared clonotypes between healthy human individuals. The authors ran the assay at deep level. It was across several immunoSEQ plates that each subset's genomic DNA was evenly split. Produced via immunoSEQ multiplex PCR; TCRdb's table is partial and in-frame only. The repertoire holds 1 million to 1.2 million clones, about 80% seen once, with 0.89% in the top ten.

The chain employs TRBV29-1 and TRBJ2-5; 8 nucleotides align to TRBD1. This clonotype originated in a man between 18 and 29 years old in good health. Some clones in this sample may be carry-over from other donors' samples. What was sequenced was memory CD4+ T cells from PBMCs. Sample subset: CD45RA-negative fraction. The CDR3 is CSVDRAQETQYF. The CDR3 nucleotides read TGCAGCGTGGACAGGGCCCAAGAGACCCAGTACTTC.